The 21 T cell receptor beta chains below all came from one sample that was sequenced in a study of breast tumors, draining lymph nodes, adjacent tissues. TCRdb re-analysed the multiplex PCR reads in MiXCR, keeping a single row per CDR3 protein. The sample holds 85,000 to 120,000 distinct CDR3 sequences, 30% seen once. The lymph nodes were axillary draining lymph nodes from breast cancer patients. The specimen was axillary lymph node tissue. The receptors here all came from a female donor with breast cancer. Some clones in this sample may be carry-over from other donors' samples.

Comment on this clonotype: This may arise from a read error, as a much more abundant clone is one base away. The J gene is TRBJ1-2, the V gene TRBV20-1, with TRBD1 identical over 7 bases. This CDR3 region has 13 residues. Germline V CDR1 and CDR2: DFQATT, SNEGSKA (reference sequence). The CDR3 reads CSATPGGSYAYTF. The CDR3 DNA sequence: TGCAGTGCCACGCCAGGGGGGAGCTATGCCTACACCTTC.

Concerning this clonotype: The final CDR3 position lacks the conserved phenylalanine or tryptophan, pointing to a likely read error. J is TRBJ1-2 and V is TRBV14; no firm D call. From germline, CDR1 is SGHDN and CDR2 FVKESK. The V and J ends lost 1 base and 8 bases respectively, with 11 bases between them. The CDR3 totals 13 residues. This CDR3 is CASSQVIEGGYTS. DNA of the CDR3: TGTGCCAGCAGCCAAGTCATCGAGGGAGGCTACACCTCC.

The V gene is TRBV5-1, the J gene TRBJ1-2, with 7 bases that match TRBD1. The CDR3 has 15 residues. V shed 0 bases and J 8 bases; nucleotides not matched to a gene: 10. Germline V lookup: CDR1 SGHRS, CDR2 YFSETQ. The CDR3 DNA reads TGCGCCAGCAGCTTGGCCCCACAGGGGACTTTCGGCTACACCTTC. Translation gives CASSLAPQGTFGYTF. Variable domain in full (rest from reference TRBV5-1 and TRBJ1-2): KAGVTQTPRYLIKTRGQQVTLSCSPISGHRSVSWYQQTPGQGLQFLFEYFSETQRNKGNFPGRFSGRQFSNSRSEMNVSTLELGDSALYLCASSLAPQGTFGYTFGSGTRLTVV.

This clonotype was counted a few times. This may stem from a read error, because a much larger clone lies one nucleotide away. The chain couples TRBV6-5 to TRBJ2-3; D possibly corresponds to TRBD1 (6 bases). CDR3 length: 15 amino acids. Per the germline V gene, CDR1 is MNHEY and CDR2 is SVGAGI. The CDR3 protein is CASRNRARGTDAQYF. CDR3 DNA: TGTGCCAGCAGAAACAGGGCTCGGGGCACAGATGCGCAGTATTTT.

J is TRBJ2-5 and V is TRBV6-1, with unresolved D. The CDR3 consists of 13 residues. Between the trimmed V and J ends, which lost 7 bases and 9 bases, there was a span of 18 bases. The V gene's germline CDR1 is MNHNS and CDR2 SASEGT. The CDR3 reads CASTAYSNQPQYF. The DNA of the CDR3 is TGTGCCAGCACAGCCTATAGCAATCAGCCCCAGTACTTC.

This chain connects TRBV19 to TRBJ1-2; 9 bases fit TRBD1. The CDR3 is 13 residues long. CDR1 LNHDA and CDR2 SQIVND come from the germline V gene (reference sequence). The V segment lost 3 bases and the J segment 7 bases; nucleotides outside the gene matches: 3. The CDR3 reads CASSMGQGGGYTF. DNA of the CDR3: TGTGCCAGTAGTATGGGACAGGGTGGTGGCTACACCTTC.

The CDR3 region has the DNA TGTGCTAGTGGCCCTGGGGGGATTGAAGAAAAACTGTTTTTT. Translating gives CASGPGGIEEKLFF. The genes are TRBV12-5 and TRBJ1-4; tentative D call: TRBD1 (5 bases). The CDR3 has 14 amino acids. V shed 6 bases and J shed 8 bases, with 16 bases lying between them. CDR1 is LGHNT and CDR2 is FRNRAP in the germline V gene.

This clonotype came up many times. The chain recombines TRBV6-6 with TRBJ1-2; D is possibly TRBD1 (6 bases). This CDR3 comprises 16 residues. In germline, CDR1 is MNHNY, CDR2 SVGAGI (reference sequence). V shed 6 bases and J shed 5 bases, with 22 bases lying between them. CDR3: CASRHRTVGREYGYTF. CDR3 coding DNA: TGTGCCAGCAGACACCGGACAGTTGGTCGGGAATATGGCTACACCTTC.

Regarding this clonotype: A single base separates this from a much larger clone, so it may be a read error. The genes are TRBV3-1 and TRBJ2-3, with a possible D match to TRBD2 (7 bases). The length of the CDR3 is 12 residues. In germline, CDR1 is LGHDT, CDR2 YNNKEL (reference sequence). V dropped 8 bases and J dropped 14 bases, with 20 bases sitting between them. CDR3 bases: TGTGCCAGCGCCCTACTGGGAGGGGGGCGGTATTTT. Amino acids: CASALLGGGRYF.

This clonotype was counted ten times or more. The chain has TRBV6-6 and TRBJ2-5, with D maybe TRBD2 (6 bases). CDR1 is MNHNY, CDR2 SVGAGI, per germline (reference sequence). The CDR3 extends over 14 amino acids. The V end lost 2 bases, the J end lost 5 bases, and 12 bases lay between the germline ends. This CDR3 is CASSYGGFMETQYF. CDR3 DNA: TGTGCCAGCAGTTACGGGGGGTTCATGGAGACCCAGTACTTC.

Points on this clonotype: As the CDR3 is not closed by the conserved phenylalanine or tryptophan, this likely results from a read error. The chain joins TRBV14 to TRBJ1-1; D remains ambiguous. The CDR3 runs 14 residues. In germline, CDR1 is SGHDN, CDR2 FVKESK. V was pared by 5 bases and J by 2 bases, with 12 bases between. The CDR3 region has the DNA TGTGCCAGCAGCTCCAGAACCTCAAACACTGAAGCTTTCCTT. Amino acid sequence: CASSSRTSNTEAFL.

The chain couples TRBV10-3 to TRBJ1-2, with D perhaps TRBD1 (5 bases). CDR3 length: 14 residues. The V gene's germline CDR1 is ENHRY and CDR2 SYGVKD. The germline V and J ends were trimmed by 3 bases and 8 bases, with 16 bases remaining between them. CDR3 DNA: TGTGCCATCAGTGACTCGAGCAGGGACCACGGCTACACCTTC. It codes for CAISDSSRDHGYTF.

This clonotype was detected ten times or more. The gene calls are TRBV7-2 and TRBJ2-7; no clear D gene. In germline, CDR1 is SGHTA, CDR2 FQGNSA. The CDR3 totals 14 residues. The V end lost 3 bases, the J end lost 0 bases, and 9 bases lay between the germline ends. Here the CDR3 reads CASSFGGSSYEQYF. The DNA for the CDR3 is TGTGCCAGCAGCTTCGGCGGTAGCTCCTACGAGCAGTACTTC. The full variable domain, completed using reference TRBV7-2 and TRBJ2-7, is GAGVSQSPSNKVTEKGKDVELRCDPISGHTALYWYRQSLGQGLEFLIYFQGNSAPDKSGLPSDRFSAERTGGSVSTLTIQRTQQEDSAVYLCASSFGGSSYEQYFGPGTRLTVT.

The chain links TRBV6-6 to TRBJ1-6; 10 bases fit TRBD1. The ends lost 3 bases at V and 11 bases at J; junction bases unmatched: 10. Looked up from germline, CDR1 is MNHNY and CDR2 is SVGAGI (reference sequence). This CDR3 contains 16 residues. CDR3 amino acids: CASSYRGQGIEAPLHF. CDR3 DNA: TGTGCCAGCAGTTATAGGGGACAGGGGATCGAGGCACCCCTCCACTTT.

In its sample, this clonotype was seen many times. The CDR3 protein is CASSDPGYTF. CDR3 nucleotides: TGTGCCAGCAGTGACCCTGGCTACACCTTC. The rearrangement links TRBV6-1 to TRBJ1-2, with D unresolved. Trimming shortened V by 3 bases and J by 7 bases, and 3 bases separated the two germline ends. This CDR3 contains 10 residues. The germline gives CDR1 MNHNS, CDR2 SASEGT.

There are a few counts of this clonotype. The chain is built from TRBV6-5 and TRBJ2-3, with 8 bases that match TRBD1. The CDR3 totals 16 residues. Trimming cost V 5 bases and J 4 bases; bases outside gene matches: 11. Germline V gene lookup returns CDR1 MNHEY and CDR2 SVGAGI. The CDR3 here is CASSPNRGLSSDTQYF. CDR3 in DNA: TGTGCCAGCAGTCCGAACAGGGGGTTGAGCTCAGATACGCAGTATTTT.

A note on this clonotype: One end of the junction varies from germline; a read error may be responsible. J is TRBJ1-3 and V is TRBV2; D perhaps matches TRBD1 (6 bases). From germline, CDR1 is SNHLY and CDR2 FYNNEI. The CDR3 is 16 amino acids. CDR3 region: CASNERGGAFGNTIYF. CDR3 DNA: TGTGCCAGCAATGAACGTGGGGGGGCTTTTGGAAACACCATATATTTT.

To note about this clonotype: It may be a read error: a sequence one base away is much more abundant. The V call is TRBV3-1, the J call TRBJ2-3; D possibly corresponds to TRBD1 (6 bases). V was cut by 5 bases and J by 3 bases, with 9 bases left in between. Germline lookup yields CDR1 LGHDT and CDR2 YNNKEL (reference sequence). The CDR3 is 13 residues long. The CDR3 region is CASSKDRTDTQYF. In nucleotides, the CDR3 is TGTGCCAGCAGCAAGGACAGAACAGATACGCAGTATTTT.

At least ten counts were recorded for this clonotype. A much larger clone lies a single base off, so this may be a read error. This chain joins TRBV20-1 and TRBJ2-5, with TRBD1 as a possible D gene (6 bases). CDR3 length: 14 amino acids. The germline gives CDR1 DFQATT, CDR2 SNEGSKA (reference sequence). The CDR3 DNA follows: TGCAGTGCTAGAGATGGGGGCGGCCAAGCGACCCAGTACTTC. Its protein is CSARDGGGQATQYF.

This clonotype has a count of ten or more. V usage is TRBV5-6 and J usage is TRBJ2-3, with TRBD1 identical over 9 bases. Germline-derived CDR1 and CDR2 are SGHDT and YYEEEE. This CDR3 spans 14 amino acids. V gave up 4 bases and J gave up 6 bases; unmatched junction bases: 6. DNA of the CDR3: TGTGCCAGCAGCCCCGGGACAGGGTCGGATACGCAGTATTTT. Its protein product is CASSPGTGSDTQYF.

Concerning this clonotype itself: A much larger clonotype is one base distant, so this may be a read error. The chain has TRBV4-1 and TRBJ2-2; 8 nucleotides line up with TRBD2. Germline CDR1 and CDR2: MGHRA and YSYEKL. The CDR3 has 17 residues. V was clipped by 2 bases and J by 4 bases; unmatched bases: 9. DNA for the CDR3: TGCGCCAGCAGCCAATTTTCTGCGGGAGGCATCACCGGGGAGCTGTTTTTT. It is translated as CASSQFSAGGITGELFF.